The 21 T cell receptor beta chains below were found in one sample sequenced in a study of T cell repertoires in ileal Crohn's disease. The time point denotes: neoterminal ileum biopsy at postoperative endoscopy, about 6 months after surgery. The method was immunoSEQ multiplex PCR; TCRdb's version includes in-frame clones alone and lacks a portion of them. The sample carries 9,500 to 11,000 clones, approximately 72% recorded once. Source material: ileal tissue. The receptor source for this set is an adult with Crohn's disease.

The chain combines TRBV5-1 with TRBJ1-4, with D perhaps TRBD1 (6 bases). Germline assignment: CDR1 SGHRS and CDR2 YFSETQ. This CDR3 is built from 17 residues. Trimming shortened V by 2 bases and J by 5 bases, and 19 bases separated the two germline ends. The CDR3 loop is CASSFVPLGQKNEKLFF. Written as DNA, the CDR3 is TGCGCCAGCAGCTTTGTGCCCTTGGGACAAAAAAATGAAAAACTGTTTTTT.

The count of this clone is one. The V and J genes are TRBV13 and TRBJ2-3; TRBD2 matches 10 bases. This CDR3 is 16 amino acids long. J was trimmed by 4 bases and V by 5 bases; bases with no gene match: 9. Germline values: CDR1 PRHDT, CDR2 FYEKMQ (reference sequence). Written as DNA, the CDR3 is TGTGCCAGCAGCCCCTACGCTAGCGGGAGACCAGATACGCAGTATTTT. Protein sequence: CASSPYASGRPDTQYF. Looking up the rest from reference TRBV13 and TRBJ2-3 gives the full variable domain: AAGVIQSPRHLIKEKRETATLKCYPIPRHDTVYWYQQGPGQDPQFLISFYEKMQSDKGSIPDRFSAQQFSDYHSELNMSSLELGDSALYFCASSPYASGRPDTQYFGPGTRLTVL.

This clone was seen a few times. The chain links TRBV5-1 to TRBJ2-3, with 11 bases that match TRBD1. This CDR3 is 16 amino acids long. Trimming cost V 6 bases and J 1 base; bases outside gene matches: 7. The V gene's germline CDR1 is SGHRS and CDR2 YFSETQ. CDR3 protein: CASIGQGASRTDTQYF. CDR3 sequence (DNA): TGCGCCAGCATAGGACAGGGGGCTTCCCGCACAGATACGCAGTATTTT.

The CDR3 sequence: CASSGTSGGNNEQFF. CDR3 DNA sequence: TGTGCCAGCAGTGGCACTAGCGGAGGGAACAATGAGCAGTTCTTC. The chain has TRBV6-4 and TRBJ2-1; 8 bases line up with TRBD2. Trimming took 4 bases from V and 5 from J; bases not matched to a gene: 7. CDR1 is MRHNA, CDR2 SNTAGT, per germline. The CDR3 consists of 15 residues.

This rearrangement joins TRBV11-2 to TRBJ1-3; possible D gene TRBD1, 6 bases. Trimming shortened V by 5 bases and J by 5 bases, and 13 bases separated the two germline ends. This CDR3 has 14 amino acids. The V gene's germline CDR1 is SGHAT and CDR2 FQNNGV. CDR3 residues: CASSPDRLRNTIYF. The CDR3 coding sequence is TGTGCCAGCAGCCCCGACAGGCTAAGAAACACCATATATTTT.

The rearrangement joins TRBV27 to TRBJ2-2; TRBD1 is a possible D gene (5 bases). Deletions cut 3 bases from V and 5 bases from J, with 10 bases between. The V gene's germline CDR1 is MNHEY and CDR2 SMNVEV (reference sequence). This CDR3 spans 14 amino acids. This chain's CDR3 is CASSFQGWTGELFF. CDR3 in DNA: TGTGCCAGCAGTTTTCAGGGCTGGACCGGGGAGCTGTTTTTT.

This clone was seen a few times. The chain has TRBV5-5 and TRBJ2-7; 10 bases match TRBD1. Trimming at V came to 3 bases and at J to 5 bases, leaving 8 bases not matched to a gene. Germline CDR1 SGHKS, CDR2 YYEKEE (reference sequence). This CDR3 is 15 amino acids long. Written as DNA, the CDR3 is TGTGCCAGCAGCTCCTCCGGGACAGGGGCTGACGAGCAGTACTTC. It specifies CASSSSGTGADEQYF.

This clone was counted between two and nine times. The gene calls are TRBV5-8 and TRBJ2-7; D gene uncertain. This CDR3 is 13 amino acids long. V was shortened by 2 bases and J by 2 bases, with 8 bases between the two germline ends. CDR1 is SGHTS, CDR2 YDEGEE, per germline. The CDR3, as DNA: TGTGCCAGCAGCTTACGAGGAGCCTACGAGCAGTACTTC. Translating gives CASSLRGAYEQYF.

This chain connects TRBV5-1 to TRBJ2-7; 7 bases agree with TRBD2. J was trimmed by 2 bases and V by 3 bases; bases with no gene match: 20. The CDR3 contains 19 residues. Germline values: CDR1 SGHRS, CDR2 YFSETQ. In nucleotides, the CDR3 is TGCGCCAGCAGCTCGGTAGGGACTAACCCTAACCAATCACCCTACGAGCAGTACTTC. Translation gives CASSSVGTNPNQSPYEQYF.

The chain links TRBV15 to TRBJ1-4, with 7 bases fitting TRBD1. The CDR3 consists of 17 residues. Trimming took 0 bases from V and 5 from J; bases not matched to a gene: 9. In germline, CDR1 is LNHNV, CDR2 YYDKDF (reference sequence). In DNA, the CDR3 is TGTGCCACCAGCAGAGATAGGAGGACAGGACCGAATGAAAAACTGTTTTTT. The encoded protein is CATSRDRRTGPNEKLFF.

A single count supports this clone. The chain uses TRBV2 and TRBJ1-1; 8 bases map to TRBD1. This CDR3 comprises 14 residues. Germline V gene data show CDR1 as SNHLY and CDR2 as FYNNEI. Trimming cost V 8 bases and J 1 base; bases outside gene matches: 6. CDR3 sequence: CASEHRGGNTEAFF. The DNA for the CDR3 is TGTGCCAGCGAACACAGGGGGGGGAACACTGAAGCTTTCTTT. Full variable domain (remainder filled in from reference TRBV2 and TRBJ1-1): EPEVTQTPSHQVTQMGQEVILRCVPISNHLYFYWYRQILGQKVEFLVSFYNNEISEKSEIFDDQFSVERPDGSNFTLKIRSTKLEDSAMYFCASEHRGGNTEAFFGQGTRLTVV.

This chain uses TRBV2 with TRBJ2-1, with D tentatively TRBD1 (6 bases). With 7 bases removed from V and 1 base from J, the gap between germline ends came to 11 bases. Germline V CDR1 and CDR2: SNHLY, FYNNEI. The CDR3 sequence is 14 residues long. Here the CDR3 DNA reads TGTGCCAGCAATAGAGACAGGTCCTACAATGAGCAGTTCTTC. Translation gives CASNRDRSYNEQFF.

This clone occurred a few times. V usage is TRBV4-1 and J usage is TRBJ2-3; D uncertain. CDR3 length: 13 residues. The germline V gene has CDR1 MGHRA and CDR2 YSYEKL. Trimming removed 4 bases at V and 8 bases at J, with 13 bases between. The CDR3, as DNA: TGCGCCAGCAGCCCCCTAGAATATGGTACGCAGTATTTT. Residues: CASSPLEYGTQYF.

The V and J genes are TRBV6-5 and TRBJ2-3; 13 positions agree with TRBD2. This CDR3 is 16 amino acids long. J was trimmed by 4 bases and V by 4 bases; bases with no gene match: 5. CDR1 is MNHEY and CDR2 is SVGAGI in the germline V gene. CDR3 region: CASSSSGLAGSDTQYF. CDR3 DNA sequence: TGTGCCAGCAGTTCCTCGGGACTAGCGGGATCAGATACGCAGTATTTT.

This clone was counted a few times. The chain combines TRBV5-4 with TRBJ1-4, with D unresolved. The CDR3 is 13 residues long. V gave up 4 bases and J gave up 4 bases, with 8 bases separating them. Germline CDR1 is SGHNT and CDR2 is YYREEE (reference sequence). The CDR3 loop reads CASSRGSNEKLFF. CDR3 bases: TGTGCCAGCAGCCGGGGAAGTAATGAAAAACTGTTTTTT.

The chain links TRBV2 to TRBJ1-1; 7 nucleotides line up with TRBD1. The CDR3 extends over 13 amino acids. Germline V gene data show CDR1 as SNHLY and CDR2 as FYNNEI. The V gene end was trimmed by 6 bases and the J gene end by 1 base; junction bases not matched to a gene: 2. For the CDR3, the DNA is TGTGCCAGCAGCTGGACAGGGAACACTGAAGCTTTCTTT. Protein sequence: CASSWTGNTEAFF.

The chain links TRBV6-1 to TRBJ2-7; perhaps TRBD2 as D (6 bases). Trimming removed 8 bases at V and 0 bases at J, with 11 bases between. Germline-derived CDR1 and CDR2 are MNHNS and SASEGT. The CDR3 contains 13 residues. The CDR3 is CASSGRSSYEQYF. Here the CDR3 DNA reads TGTGCCAGCTCTGGGAGGAGCTCCTACGAGCAGTACTTC.

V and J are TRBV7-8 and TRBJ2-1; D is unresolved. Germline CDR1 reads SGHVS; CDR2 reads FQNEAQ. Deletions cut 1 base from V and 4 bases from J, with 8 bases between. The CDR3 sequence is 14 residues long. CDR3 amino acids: CASSLGAAYNEQFF. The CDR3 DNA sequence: TGTGCCAGCAGCTTAGGGGCAGCTTACAATGAGCAGTTCTTC.

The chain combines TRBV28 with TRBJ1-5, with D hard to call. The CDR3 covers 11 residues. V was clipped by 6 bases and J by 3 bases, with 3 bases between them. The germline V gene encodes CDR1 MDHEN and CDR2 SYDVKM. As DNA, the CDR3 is TGTGCCAGCAGACACAATCAGCCCCAGCATTTT. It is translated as CASRHNQPQHF.

This CDR3 is CASSLEARTGGVGYTF. CDR3 coding DNA: TGTGCCAGCAGCTTGGAGGCGAGGACAGGGGGCGTTGGCTACACCTTC. V is TRBV5-6 and J is TRBJ1-2; TRBD1 agrees at 11 bases. The germline V gene has CDR1 SGHDT and CDR2 YYEEEE. With V trimmed by 0 bases and J by 7 bases, 8 bases remained unmatched. CDR3 size: 16 residues.

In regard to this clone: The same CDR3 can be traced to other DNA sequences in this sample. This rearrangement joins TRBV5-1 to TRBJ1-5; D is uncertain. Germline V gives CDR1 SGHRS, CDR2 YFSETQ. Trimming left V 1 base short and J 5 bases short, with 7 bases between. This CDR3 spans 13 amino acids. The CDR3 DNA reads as TGCGCCAGCAGCTTGCGGGGAGATCAGCCCCAGCATTTT. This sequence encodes CASSLRGDQPQHF.